This is a list of T cell receptor beta chains from one sample in a study of blood T cell repertoires in COVID-19. The protocol was immunoSEQ multiplex PCR, while the TCRdb copy is restricted to in-frame clones and leaves out a portion. The repertoire holds more than 40,000 clones, with about nine tenths as singletons. Sequencing input: peripheral blood. All receptors derive from a man aged 55 to 70 with active or convalescent COVID-19. Each CDR3 is given with its conserved first and last residue. The order of the fields is D gene, J gene, V gene, clone size, CDR3 DNA, CDR3 protein. D genes are given only for firm matches. The size entry is marked missing in some rows and otherwise reads once, few, many or a size class.

TRBD1 | TRBJ2-6 | TRBV28 | NA | TGTGCCAGCAGCGGACAGGCACTTTCTGGGGCCAACGTCCTGACTTTC | CASSGQALSGANVLTF
NA | TRBJ1-6 | TRBV4-2 | NA | TGTGCCAGCAGCCAAGATCCCCTTTCACCCCTCCACTTT | CASSQDPLSPLHF
TRBD1 | TRBJ2-6 | TRBV4-2 | NA | TGTGCCAGCAGCCAAGCTCAAACAGGGGGGCTCGCTGGGGCCAACGTCCTGACTTTC | CASSQAQTGGLAGANVLTF
TRBD1 | TRBJ1-6 | TRBV15 | NA | TGTGCCACCAGCAGAGACTACAGGGGGCTCGGCTCCTATAATTCACCCCTCCACTTT | CATSRDYRGLGSYNSPLHF
TRBD2 | TRBJ2-1 | TRBV2 | NA | TGTGCCAGCAGAAGGACTAGCGGGGGTTACAATGAGCAGTTCTTC | CASRRTSGGYNEQFF
NA | TRBJ2-7 | TRBV29-1 | NA | TGCAGCGTCGCGAACGGGGGAATCTCCTACGAGCAGTACTTC | CSVANGGISYEQYF
TRBD1 | TRBJ1-2 | TRBV6-2/TRBV6-3 | NA | TGTGCCAGCAGTTACAACCCCCTCGGGACAGACTATGGCTACACCTTC | CASSYNPLGTDYGYTF
TRBD2 | TRBJ2-3 | TRBV7-3 | few | TGTGCCAGCAGCCCCACTAGCGGGGGGTACACAGATACGCAGTATTTT | CASSPTSGGYTDTQYF
NA | TRBJ2-7 | TRBV7-3 | NA | TGTGCCAGCAGCCCTCAGGGGAGTTCCTACGAGCAGTACTTC | CASSPQGSSYEQYF
NA | TRBJ1-1 | TRBV28 | NA | TGTGCCAGCAGTTTATTGGTTTGGGTGGGCCTACAGGCTGAAGCTTTCTTT | CASSLLVWVGLQAEAFF
TRBD1 | TRBJ2-3 | TRBV3-1/TRBV3-2 | once | TGTGCCAGCAGCCAAGATCGGGGGGACAGGGGCCCAGATACGCAGTATTTT | CASSQDRGDRGPDTQYF
NA | TRBJ1-2 | TRBV4-1 | NA | TGCGCCAGCAGCCAAGAACCCACAGGGTATGATTCTTACACCTTC | CASSQEPTGYDSYTF
NA | TRBJ2-2 | TRBV19 | NA | TGTGCCAGTAGTATCGGGATGGGGGCCGGGAACACCGGGGAGCTGTTTTTT | CASSIGMGAGNTGELFF
NA | TRBJ1-4 | TRBV4-1 | NA | TGCGCCAGCAGCCAAGAAGGACTCCGGGTAGAAAAACTGTTTTTT | CASSQEGLRVEKLFF
NA | TRBJ1-1 | TRBV19 | NA | TGTGCCAGTCGGTGGGCAGAGAACACTGAAGCTTTCTTT | CASRWAENTEAFF
TRBD1 | TRBJ2-7 | TRBV7-9 | NA | TGTGCCAGCAGCTTGACAGGGTTGGACGAGCAGTACTTC | CASSLTGLDEQYF
NA | TRBJ1-1 | TRBV7-2 | NA | TGTGCCAGCAGCTTAGTATCGGTGAACACTGAAGCTTTCTTT | CASSLVSVNTEAFF
NA | TRBJ1-2 | TRBV10-3 | NA | TGTGCCATGGGAGAGGGTGGATATGGCTACACCTTC | CAMGEGGYGYTF
TRBD1 | TRBJ2-5 | TRBV11-3 | NA | TGTGCCAGCAGCTTAGCCGGGCGGACAGGAGAGACCCAGTACTTC | CASSLAGRTGETQYF
TRBD1 | TRBJ2-3 | TRBV5-1 | NA | TGCGCCAGCAGCGGGGGGACAGGGCAAGATACGCAGTATTTT | CASSGGTGQDTQYF
TRBD1 | TRBJ1-2 | TRBV6-6 | NA | TGTGCCAGCAGCTCTACGGGACAGGGTGGCGGCTACACCTTC | CASSSTGQGGGYTF
TRBD2 | TRBJ2-1 | TRBV19 | once | TGTGCCAGTACCTCACGACTAGCGGGGGCCTATTACAATGAGCAGTTCTTC | CASTSRLAGAYYNEQFF
TRBD1 | TRBJ2-3 | TRBV10-2 | once | TGCGCCAGCAAAGTGGACAGGGGAGATACGCAGTATTTT | CASKVDRGDTQYF
NA | TRBJ1-1 | TRBV6-6 | NA | TGTGCCAGCAGTTACTCGGACAGTGAAGCTTTCTTT | CASSYSDSEAFF
TRBD1 | TRBJ1-1 | TRBV6-5 | NA | TGTGCCAGCAGTTCAGGACAGGGACGGACTAACACTGAAGCTTTCTTT | CASSSGQGRTNTEAFF
NA | TRBJ1-6 | TRBV2 | NA | TGTGCCAGCAGGAGAACATCCGTTTCAGGCACCGGTTCACCCCTCCACTTT | CASRRTSVSGTGSPLHF
NA | TRBJ1-2 | TRBV7-3 | NA | TGTGCCAGCAGCCCCAACAGCGGCGATTATGGCTACACCTTC | CASSPNSGDYGYTF
NA | TRBJ2-7 | TRBV19 | NA | TGTGCCAGTAGTATAGATTCAGGCGATAGCTCCTACGAGCAGTACTTC | CASSIDSGDSSYEQYF
NA | TRBJ2-5 | TRBV9 | NA | TGTGCCAGCAGCGTAGCTGGACAAGAAGAGACCCAGTACTTC | CASSVAGQEETQYF
NA | TRBJ1-6 | TRBV28 | NA | TGTGCCAGCAGTCAAATCAGGGCCCGCTCCTATAATTCACCCCTCCACTTT | CASSQIRARSYNSPLHF
TRBD1 | TRBJ1-2 | TRBV7-9 | NA | TGTGCCAGCAGCTCCACCAGACAGGGTAACTATGGCTACACCTTC | CASSSTRQGNYGYTF
NA | TRBJ2-7 | TRBV29-1 | NA | TGCAGCGTTCAAGGGCAGTCCTACGAGCAGTACTTC | CSVQGQSYEQYF
NA | TRBJ1-1 | TRBV27 | NA | TGTGCCAGCAGTTTCTCGAGACTGAATGAAGCTTTCTTT | CASSFSRLNEAFF
TRBD1 | TRBJ2-1 | TRBV5-5 | NA | TGTGCCAGCAGCTGGGAGGGACAGGGTGAGACCTACAATGAGCAGTTCTTC | CASSWEGQGETYNEQFF
TRBD2 | TRBJ2-1 | TRBV16 | NA | TGTGCCAGCAGCCAATGGGAGGGCGGGTATGAGCAGTTCTTC | CASSQWEGGYEQFF
NA | TRBJ1-2 | TRBV30 | NA | TGTGCCTGGAGTAAGGGGTTGGGCGGCTACACCTTC | CAWSKGLGGYTF
NA | TRBJ1-2 | TRBV6-2/TRBV6-3 | NA | TGTGCCAGCAGTTACTCGAGAACAGCCTATGGCTACACCTTC | CASSYSRTAYGYTF
NA | TRBJ1-2 | TRBV9 | once | TGTGCCAGCAGCCCTTCCGCCCCATTTCCGGGCTATGGCTACACCTTC | CASSPSAPFPGYGYTF
NA | TRBJ1-1 | TRBV5-1 | NA | TGCGCCAGCAGCGAATCAGAAATGAACACTGAAGCTTTCTTT | CASSESEMNTEAFF
TRBD2 | TRBJ2-7 | TRBV18 | NA | TGTGCCAGCTCACCACCTAGCGGGGGGGCCGGTGAGCAGTACTTC | CASSPPSGGAGEQYF
NA | TRBJ2-5 | TRBV9 | once | TGTGCCAGCGGCAGGGGGGTACAGCAAGAGACCCAGTACTTC | CASGRGVQQETQYF
NA | TRBJ1-6 | TRBV5-6 | NA | TGTGCCAGCAGCTCAGGTTTTAATTCACCCCTCCACTTT | CASSSGFNSPLHF
TRBD1 | TRBJ1-2 | TRBV28 | NA | TGTGCCAGCAGTTTGGACAGGAACTATGGCTACACCTTC | CASSLDRNYGYTF
NA | TRBJ1-3 | TRBV28 | NA | TGTGCCAGCACCCTCGGGGTGGGATCTGGAAACACCATATATTTT | CASTLGVGSGNTIYF
TRBD2 | TRBJ2-4 | TRBV19 | NA | TGTGCCTCCCTCGGGCCAGCGGGGTCCGGCATTCAGTACTTC | CASLGPAGSGIQYF
NA | TRBJ1-2 | TRBV19 | NA | TGTGCCAGTAGTCTACGACACTCAGTGGTCTATGGCTACACCTTC | CASSLRHSVVYGYTF
TRBD1 | TRBJ1-1 | TRBV24-1 | NA | TGTGCCACCAGTGATGCGGGACAGGGGAACACTGAAGCTTTCTTT | CATSDAGQGNTEAFF
NA | TRBJ1-1 | TRBV19 | NA | TGTGCCAGTAGTAAAGCGACTATGAACACTGAAGCTTTCTTT | CASSKATMNTEAFF